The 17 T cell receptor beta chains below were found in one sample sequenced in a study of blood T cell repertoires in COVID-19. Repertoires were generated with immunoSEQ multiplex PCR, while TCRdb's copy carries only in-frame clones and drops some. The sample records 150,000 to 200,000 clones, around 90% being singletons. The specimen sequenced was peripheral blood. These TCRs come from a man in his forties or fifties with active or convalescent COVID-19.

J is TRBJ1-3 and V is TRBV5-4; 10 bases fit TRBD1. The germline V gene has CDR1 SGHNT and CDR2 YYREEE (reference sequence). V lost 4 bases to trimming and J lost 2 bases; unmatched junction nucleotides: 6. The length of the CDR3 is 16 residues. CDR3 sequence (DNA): TGTGCCAGCAGCCCGGGACAGGGGATCGCTGGAAACACCATATATTTT. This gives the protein CASSPGQGIAGNTIYF.

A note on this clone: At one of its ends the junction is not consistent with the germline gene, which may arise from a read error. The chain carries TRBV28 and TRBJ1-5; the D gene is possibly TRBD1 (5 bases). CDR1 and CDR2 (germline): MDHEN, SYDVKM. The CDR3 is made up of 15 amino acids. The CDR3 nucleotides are TGTACCAGCAGTTTAAGCCAGGGATACAATCAGCCCCAGCATTTT. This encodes CTSSLSQGYNQPQHF.

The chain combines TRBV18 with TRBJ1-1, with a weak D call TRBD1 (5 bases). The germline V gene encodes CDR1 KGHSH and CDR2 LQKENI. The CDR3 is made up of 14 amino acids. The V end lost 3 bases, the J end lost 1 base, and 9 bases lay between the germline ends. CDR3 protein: CASSPRGRNTEAFF. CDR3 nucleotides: TGTGCCAGCTCACCTAGGGGTCGGAACACTGAAGCTTTCTTT.

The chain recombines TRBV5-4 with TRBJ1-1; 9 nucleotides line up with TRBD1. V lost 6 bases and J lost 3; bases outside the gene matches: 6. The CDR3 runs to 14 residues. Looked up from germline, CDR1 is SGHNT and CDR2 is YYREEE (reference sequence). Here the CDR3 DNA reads TGTGCCAGCACCATACAGGGGGCCGACACTGAAGCTTTCTTT. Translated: CASTIQGADTEAFF.

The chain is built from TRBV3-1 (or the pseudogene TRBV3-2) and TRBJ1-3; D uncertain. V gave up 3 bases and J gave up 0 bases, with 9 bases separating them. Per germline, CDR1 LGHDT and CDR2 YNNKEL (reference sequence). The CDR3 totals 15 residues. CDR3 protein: CASSQGLISGNTIYF. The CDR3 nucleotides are TGTGCCAGCAGCCAGGGCCTTATCTCTGGAAACACCATATATTTT.

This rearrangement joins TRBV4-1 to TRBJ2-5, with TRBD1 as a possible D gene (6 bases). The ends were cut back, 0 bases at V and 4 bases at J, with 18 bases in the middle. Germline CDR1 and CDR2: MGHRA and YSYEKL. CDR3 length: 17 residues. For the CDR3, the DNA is TGCGCCAGCAGCCAAGAAATTGGGCAGAGGGGGAGAGAGACCCAGTACTTC. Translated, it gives CASSQEIGQRGRETQYF.

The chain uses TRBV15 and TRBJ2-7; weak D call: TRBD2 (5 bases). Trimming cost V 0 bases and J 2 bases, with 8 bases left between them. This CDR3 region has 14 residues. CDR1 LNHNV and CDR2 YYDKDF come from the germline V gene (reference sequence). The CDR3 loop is CATSRDEGAYEQYF. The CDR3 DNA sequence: TGTGCCACCAGCAGAGATGAGGGTGCCTACGAGCAGTACTTC. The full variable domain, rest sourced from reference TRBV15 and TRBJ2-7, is DAMVIQNPRYQVTQFGKPVTLSCSQTLNHNVMYWYQQKSSQAPKLLFHYYDKDFNNEADTPDNFQSRRPNTSFCFLDIRSPGLGDTAMYLCATSRDEGAYEQYFGPGTRLTVT.

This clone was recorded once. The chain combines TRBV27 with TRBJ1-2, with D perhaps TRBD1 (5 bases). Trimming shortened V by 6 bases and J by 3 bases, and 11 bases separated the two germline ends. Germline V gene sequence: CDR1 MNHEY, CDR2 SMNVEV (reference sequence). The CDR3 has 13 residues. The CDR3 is CASRPDSYYGYTF. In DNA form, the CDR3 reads TGTGCCAGCAGGCCAGACAGTTACTATGGCTACACCTTC.

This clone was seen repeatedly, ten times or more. The CDR3 sequence is CASSLSSGDWFSGNTIYF. The DNA of the CDR3 is TGTGCCAGCAGTCTCTCCAGTGGGGACTGGTTCTCTGGAAACACCATATATTTT. This rearrangement joins TRBV2 to TRBJ1-3, with D maybe TRBD1 (5 bases). This CDR3 comprises 18 residues. Germline V CDR1 and CDR2: SNHLY, FYNNEI. V lost 5 bases, J lost 0 bases, and 20 bases lay in between.

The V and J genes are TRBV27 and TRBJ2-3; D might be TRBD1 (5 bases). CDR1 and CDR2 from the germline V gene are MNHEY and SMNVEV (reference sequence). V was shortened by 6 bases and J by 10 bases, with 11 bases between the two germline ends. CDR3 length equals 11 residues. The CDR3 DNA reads TGTGCCAGCAGGACAGAGTGGTCGCAGTATTTT. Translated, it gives CASRTEWSQYF.

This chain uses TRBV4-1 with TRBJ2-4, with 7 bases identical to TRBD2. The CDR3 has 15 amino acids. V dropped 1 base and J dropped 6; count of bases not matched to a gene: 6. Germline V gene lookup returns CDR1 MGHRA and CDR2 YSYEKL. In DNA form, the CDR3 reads TGCGCCAGCAGCCAAGCCCCCCGGGGGGTAAACATTCAGTACTTC. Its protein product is CASSQAPRGVNIQYF.

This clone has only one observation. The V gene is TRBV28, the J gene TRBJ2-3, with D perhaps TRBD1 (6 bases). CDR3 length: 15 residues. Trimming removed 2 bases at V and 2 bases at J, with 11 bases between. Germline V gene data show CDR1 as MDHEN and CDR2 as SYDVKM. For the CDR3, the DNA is TGTGCCAGCAGTTTAAAGGACAGCTACACAGATACGCAGTATTTT. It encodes CASSLKDSYTDTQYF. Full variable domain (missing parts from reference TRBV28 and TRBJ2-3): DVKVTQSSRYLVKRTGEKVFLECVQDMDHENMFWYRQDPGLGLRLIYFSYDVKMKEKGDIPEGYSVSREKKERFSLILESASTNQTSMYLCASSLKDSYTDTQYFGPGTRLTVL.

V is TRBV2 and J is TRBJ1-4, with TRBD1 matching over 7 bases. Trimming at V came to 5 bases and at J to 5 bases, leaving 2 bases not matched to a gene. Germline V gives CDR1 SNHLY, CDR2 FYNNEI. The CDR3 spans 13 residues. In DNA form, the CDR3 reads TGTGCCAGCAGTAGGGACAGAAATGAAAAACTGTTTTTT. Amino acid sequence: CASSRDRNEKLFF.

The DNA for the CDR3 is TGTGCCAGCAGGGAGACAGGGGGCGCCGATGGCTACACCTTC. Translating it yields CASRETGGADGYTF. The V call is TRBV6-4, the J call TRBJ1-2; 10 bases map to TRBD1. CDR3 length: 14 residues. Trimming cost V 6 bases and J 6 bases; bases outside gene matches: 7. Germline lookup yields CDR1 MRHNA and CDR2 SNTAGT.

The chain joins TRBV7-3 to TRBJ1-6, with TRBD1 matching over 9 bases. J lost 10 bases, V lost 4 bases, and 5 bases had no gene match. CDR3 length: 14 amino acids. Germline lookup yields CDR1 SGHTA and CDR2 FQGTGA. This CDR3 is CASSSGTGRSPLHF. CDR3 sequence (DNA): TGTGCCAGCAGCTCTGGGACAGGGCGGTCACCCCTCCACTTT.

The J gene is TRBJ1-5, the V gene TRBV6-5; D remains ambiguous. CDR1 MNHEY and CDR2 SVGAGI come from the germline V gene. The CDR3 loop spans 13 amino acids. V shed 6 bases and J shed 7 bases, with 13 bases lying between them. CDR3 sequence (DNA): TGTGCCAGCAGCTACAAAGGCGGGCAGCCCCAGCATTTT. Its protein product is CASSYKGGQPQHF.

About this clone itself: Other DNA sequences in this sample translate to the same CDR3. CDR3 sequence (DNA): TGCGCCAGCAGCTTAGGACAAAATAATTCACCCCTCCACTTT. Amino acid sequence: CASSLGQNNSPLHF. This chain joins TRBV5-1 and TRBJ1-6, with a weak D call TRBD1 (5 bases). Germline V lookup: CDR1 SGHRS, CDR2 YFSETQ. CDR3 length: 14 residues. Trimming shortened V by 2 bases and J by 5 bases, and 8 bases separated the two germline ends.